The present T cell receptor (beta chain) was sequenced within a study of T cell repertoires in aging, cancer and after chemotherapy. Findings and caveats of the study: Immunological memory after chemotherapy cannot be judged from the repertoire data. Untreated cancer patients had significantly lower blood TCR diversity than age-matched healthy donors.

Peripheral blood genomic DNA, not sorted cells or RNA, was the template. TRB rearrangements spanning V, D and J were amplified using mixed TRB-A/B primers. TCRdb recomputed calls from the multiplex PCR reads with MiXCR, one row per CDR3 protein. The data contain roughly 2,500 distinct CDR3 sequences, more than 20% of them singletons. This clonotype was counted only a few times. Its cognate antigen is unknown. Source material: blood. The receptor comes from a human donor with a solid tumor.

CDR3 sequence: CASSWTGGYTGELFF. The CDR3 nucleotides are TGTGCCAGCAGCTGGACAGGGGGGTACACCGGGGAGCTGTTTTTT. The chain carries TRBV5-6 and TRBJ2-2; the match to TRBD1 covers 10 bases. CDR1 is SGHDT and CDR2 is YYEEEE in the germline V gene. The CDR3 has 15 residues. Trimming at V came to 3 bases and at J to 3 bases, leaving 2 bases not matched to a gene.